The source of this T cell receptor (beta chain) is a study of blood T cell repertoires in COVID-19. Study context: Material from acute and convalescent COVID-19 was sourced from the United States, Italy and Spain. T cells, B-cell-depleted T cells, or PBMCs provided the cDNA or gDNA that served as material.

In the original processing: Amplifying reference gene primers gave estimates of nucleated cell counts. TCRdb's copy holds only in-frame clones and misses some; the assay was immunoSEQ multiplex PCR. The D gene and trimming were derived from the DNA, and the V and J assignments and clone size from that table. Counted here are some 320,000 clones, more than 70% occurring once; the ten biggest clones make up 5.5% to 8.5%. There are 13 residues in the CDR3. V was shortened by 3 bases and J by 2 bases, with 7 bases between the two germline ends. Per the germline V gene, CDR1 is DFQATT and CDR2 is SNEGSKA (reference sequence).

This clonotype was obtained from a woman aged 30 to 39 who had recovered from COVID-19. Sequenced sample: peripheral blood. V usage is TRBV20-1 and J usage is TRBJ1-4; no clear D. This chain's CDR3 is CSASRRTNEKLFF. The DNA of the CDR3 is TGCAGTGCTAGTCGCCGGACTAATGAAAAACTGTTTTTT.